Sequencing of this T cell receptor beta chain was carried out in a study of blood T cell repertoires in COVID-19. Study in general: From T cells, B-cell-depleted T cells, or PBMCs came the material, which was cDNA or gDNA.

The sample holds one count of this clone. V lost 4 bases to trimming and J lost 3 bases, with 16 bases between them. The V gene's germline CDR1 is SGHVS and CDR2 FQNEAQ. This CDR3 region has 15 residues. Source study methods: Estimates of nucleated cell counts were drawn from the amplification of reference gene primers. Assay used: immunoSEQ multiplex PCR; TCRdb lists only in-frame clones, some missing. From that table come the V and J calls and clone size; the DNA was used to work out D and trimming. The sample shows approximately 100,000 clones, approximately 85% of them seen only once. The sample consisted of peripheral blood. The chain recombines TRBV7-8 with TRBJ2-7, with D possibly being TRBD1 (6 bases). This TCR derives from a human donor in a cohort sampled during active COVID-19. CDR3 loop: CASSSDRSAFYEQYF. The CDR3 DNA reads TGTGCCAGCAGCTCGGACAGATCAGCTTTCTACGAGCAGTACTTC.